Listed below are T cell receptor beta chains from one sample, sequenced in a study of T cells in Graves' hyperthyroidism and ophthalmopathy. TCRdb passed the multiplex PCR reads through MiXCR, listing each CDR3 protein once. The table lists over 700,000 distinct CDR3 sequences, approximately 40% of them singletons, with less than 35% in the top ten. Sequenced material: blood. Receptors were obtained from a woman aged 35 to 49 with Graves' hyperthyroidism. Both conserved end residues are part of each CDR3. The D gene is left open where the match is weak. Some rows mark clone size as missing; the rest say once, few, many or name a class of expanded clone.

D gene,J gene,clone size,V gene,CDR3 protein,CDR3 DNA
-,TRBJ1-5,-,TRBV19,CASSISVGTQPQHF,TGTGCCAGTAGTATTAGCGTCGGAACTCAGCCCCAGCATTTT
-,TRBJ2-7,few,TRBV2,CASTWGVSYEQYF,TGTGCCAGCACGTGGGGAGTGAGTTACGAGCAGTACTTC
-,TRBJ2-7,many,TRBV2,CASRQGPSEQYF,TGTGCCAGCAGACAGGGTCCGTCCGAGCAGTACTTC
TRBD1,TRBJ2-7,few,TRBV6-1,CAISDRQGLSYEQYF,TGTGCCATCAGTGATCGACAGGGGCTCTCCTACGAGCAGTACTTC
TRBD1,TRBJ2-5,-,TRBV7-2,CASADRVSQPQYF,TGTGCCAGCGCCGACAGGGTGTCACAGCCCCAGTACTTC
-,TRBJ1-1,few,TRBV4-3,CASSQDRLGYTEAFF,TGCGCCAGCAGCCAAGATCGGCTCGGGTACACTGAAGCTTTCTTT
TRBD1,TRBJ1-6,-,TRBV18,CASSPFDRANSPLHF,TGTGCCAGCTCACCTTTCGACAGGGCTAATTCACCCCTCCACTTT
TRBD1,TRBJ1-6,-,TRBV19,CASSRQGARSPLHF,TGTGCCAGTAGTCGACAGGGGGCGCGTTCACCCCTCCACTTT
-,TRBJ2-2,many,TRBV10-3,CAISEIERVNTGELFF,TGTGCCATCAGTGAAATTGAGCGGGTAAACACCGGGGAGCTGTTTTTT
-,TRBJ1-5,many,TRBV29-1,CSVGWEANQPQHF,TGCAGCGTTGGGTGGGAAGCCAATCAGCCCCAGCATTTT
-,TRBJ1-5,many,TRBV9,CASSVGSQFSQPQHF,TGTGCCAGCAGCGTAGGTTCACAGTTTTCTCAGCCCCAGCATTTT
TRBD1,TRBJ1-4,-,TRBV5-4,CASSPSRDSTNEKLFF,TGCGCCAGCAGCCCATCACGGGACAGCACTAATGAAAAACTGTTTTTT
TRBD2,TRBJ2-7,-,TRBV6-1,CASSYLRTSGIYEQYF,TGTGCCAGCAGTTACCTTCGGACTAGCGGGATTTACGAGCAGTACTTC
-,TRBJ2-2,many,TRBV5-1,CASSLNGNTGELFF,TGTGCCAGCAGCTTAAATGGGAACACCGGGGAGCTGTTTTTT
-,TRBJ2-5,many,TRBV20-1,CSAPLTWGVETQYF,TGCAGTGCTCCGCTGACATGGGGAGTGGAGACCCAGTACTTC
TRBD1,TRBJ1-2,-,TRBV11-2,CASSARGTGGSGYTF,TGTGCCAGCAGCGCCAGAGGCACAGGGGGTTCCGGCTACACCTTC
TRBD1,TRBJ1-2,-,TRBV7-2,CAWSTGPLNYGYTF,TGTGCCTGGTCGACAGGGCCATTAAACTATGGCTACACCTTC
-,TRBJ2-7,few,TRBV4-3,CASSQVRATAYEQYF,TGCGCCAGCAGCCAAGTTCGGGCGACCGCCTACGAGCAGTACTTC
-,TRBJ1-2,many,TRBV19,CASSLSGLGNGYTF,TGTGCCAGTAGTCTCTCGGGGCTCGGGAATGGCTACACCTTC
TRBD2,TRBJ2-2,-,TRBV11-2,CASSLISGSAGELFF,TGTGCCAGCAGCTTGATTAGCGGGAGCGCCGGGGAGCTGTTTTTT
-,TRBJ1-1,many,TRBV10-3,CAIRAQVTAASEAFF,TGTGCCATCAGGGCACAGGTGACAGCCGCGTCTGAAGCTTTCTTT
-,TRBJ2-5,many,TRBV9,CASSVDRAPQETQYF,TGTGCCAGCAGCGTAGACAGGGCCCCTCAAGAGACCCAGTACTTC
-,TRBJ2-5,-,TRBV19,CASSTPRASEETQYF,TGTGCCAGTAGTACCCCCCGGGCATCCGAAGAGACCCAGTACTTC
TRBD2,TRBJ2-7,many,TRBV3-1,CASSQTSGSYEQYF,TGTGCCAGCAGCCAGACTAGCGGGAGCTACGAGCAGTACTTC
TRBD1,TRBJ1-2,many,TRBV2,CASSETGGHYGYTF,TGTGCCAGCAGTGAAACAGGGGGGCACTATGGCTACACCTTC
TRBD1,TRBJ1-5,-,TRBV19,CASSINPTGAGNQPQHF,TGTGCCAGTAGTATAAACCCCACAGGGGCCGGCAATCAGCCCCAGCATTTT
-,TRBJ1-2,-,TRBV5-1,CASSYTPGPQYGYTF,TGCGCCAGCAGTTATACCCCGGGACCGCAATATGGCTACACCTTC
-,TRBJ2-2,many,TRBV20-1,CSAGANTGELFF,TGCAGTGCAGGGGCCAACACCGGGGAGCTGTTTTTT
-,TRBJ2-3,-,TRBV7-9,CASGLSTDTQYF,TGTGCCAGCGGGCTGAGCACAGATACGCAGTATTTT
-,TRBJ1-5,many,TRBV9,CASSVGTGLYQPQHF,TGTGCCAGCAGCGTAGGAACAGGGCTCTATCAGCCCCAGCATTTT
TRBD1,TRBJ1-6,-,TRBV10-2,CASSVQGVLNSPLHF,TGCGCCAGCAGCGTACAGGGGGTCCTGAATTCACCCCTCCACTTT
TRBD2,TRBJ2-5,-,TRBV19,CASSFPTSGVQGTQYF,TGTGCCAGTAGTTTTCCGACTAGCGGGGTCCAAGGGACCCAGTACTTC
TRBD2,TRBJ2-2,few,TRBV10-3,CAISPGTSGPGELFF,TGTGCCATCAGCCCCGGGACTAGCGGTCCCGGGGAGCTGTTTTTT
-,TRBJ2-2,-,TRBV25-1,CASSYSGPRAGELFF,TGTGCCAGCAGTTATTCGGGCCCTCGGGCCGGGGAGCTGTTTTTT
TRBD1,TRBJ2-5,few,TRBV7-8,CASSPRDSLRETQYF,TGTGCCAGCTCACCCCGGGACAGTCTCAGAGAGACCCAGTACTTC
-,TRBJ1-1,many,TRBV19,CASSIVVWGTEAFF,TGTGCCAGTAGTATAGTAGTGTGGGGCACTGAAGCTTTCTTT
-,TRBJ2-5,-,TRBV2,CATRSGAVETQYF,TGTGCCACCAGATCAGGGGCCGTAGAGACCCAGTACTTC
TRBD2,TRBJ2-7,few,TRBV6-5,CASSYSLAQTYEQYF,TGTGCCAGCAGTTATTCACTAGCGCAGACCTACGAGCAGTACTTC
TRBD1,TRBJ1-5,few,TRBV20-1,CSFRQGRDNQPQHF,TGCAGCTTTCGACAGGGGAGGGACAATCAGCCCCAGCATTTT
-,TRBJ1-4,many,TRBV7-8,CASSLGQGRLEKLFF,TGTGCCAGCAGCTTGGGGCAGGGGCGGCTTGAAAAACTGTTTTTT
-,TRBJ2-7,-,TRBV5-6,CASSSVGGEQYF,TGTGCCAGCAGCTCGGTAGGGGGCGAGCAGTACTTC
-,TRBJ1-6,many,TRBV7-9,CASSLRLYNSPLHF,TGTGCCAGCAGCTTAAGGTTATATAATTCACCCCTCCACTTT
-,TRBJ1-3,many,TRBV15,CATSRTVFGNTIYF,TGTGCCACCAGCAGGACCGTTTTTGGAAACACCATATATTTT
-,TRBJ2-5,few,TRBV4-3,CASSQEAGRETQYF,TGCGCCAGCAGCCAAGAGGCAGGGAGGGAGACCCAGTACTTC
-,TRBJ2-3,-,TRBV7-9,CASSDGTPVDTQYF,TGTGCCAGCAGCGACGGGACCCCTGTGGATACGCAGTATTTT
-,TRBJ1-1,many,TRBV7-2,CASIPVGQGNTEAFF,TGTGCCAGCATTCCGGTAGGTCAGGGGAACACTGAAGCTTTCTTT
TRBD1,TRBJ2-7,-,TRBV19,CASSIGTGTTYEQYF,TGTGCCAGTAGTATCGGGACAGGGACCACCTACGAGCAGTACTTC
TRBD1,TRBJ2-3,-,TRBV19,CASSNFGTGVEDTQYF,TGTGCCAGTAGTAACTTCGGGACAGGGGTTGAAGATACGCAGTATTTT
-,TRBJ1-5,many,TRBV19,CASSSGPEPQHF,TGTGCCAGTAGTTCAGGGCCTGAGCCCCAGCATTTT
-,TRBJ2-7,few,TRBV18,CASSPGEGGNYEQYF,TGTGCCAGCTCACCCGGTGAAGGGGGAAACTACGAGCAGTACTTC
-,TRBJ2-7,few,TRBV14,CASSQEEGAGTSYEQYF,TGTGCCAGCAGCCAAGAGGAGGGAGCGGGCACCTCCTACGAGCAGTACTTC
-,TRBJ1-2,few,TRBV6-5,CASSYFMGGGYYGYTF,TGTGCCAGCAGTTACTTTATGGGCGGGGGTTACTATGGCTACACCTTC
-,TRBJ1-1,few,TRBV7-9,CASSLVGSYTEAFF,TGTGCCAGCAGCTTAGTAGGTAGCTACACTGAAGCTTTCTTT